This entry concerns a single TCR beta chain. TCRdb used MiXCR to reprocess the RT-PCR reads, holding one entry per CDR3 protein. The table shows hundreds of thousands of distinct CDR3 sequences, with around 15% occurring only once. The sample originates from a study of patients and donors after allogeneic stem cell transplantation. Between the trimmed V and J ends, which lost 2 bases and 0 bases, there was a span of 10 bases. The CDR3 sequence is 15 residues long. The V gene's germline CDR1 is ENHRY and CDR2 SYGVKD. The V call is TRBV10-3, the J call TRBJ1-2, with D possibly matching TRBD1 (6 bases). Sequencing used blood, either unsorted or a sorted T cell fraction (not recorded which). The TCR was taken from a human donor who was either an allogeneic HSCT recipient or a stem cell or donor lymphocyte infusion donor (not recorded which). It is not recorded whose cells these are; they may come from a transplant donor. The CDR3 reads CAISEGTTANYGYTF. As DNA, the CDR3 is TGTGCCATCAGTGAGGGGACAACTGCTAACTATGGCTACACCTTC.